This TCR beta chain came from a study of cytomegalovirus exposure and HLA in healthy donors. With 60 Vbeta and 13 Jbeta primers, the PCR was carried out. Profiled with immunoSEQ multiplex PCR; TCRdb holds only in-frame clones, not every one. The repertoire consists of some 100,000 clones, with roughly four fifths occurring once and the leading ten covering roughly 15%. The germline CDR1 and CDR2 sequences are SSHAT and FNYEAQ (reference sequence). The V and J ends lost 5 bases and 5 bases respectively, with 12 bases between them. The CDR3 is made up of 14 amino acids. The V call is TRBV7-7, the J call TRBJ2-2; possible D gene TRBD2, 6 bases. This TCR derives from a male donor in good health and CMV-seropositive. The specimen sequenced was PBMCs. In DNA, the CDR3 is TGTGCCAGCAGCCGGGACTTTAAGACCGGGGAGCTGTTTTTT. It specifies CASSRDFKTGELFF.